What follows are 5 T cell receptor beta chains derived from one specimen sequenced in a study of early T cells in non-severe SARS-CoV-2 infection (dated by TCRdb to 2020 to 2023). The library was made by 5' RACE. The reads were generated on a NextSeq 500. The public reads were quality trimmed at Q25 with fastp and then assembled into clones with MiXCR by TCRdb, keeping productive beta chains. One record per CDR3 amino acid sequence lists the most common genes and DNA. For this sample the table gives fewer than 65,000 distinct CDR3 sequences, of which about 10% were detected only once. The ten largest clonotypes hold under 15% of the sample. Material for sequencing was whole blood. These TCRs come from an adult who was a healthcare worker with PCR-confirmed SARS-CoV-2 infection or an uninfected control (not recorded which).

This clonotype appeared many times. The chain couples TRBV5-1 to TRBJ2-3; D is unresolved. Germline V lookup: CDR1 SGHRS, CDR2 YFSETQ. V was shortened by 4 bases and J by 6 bases, with 12 bases between the two germline ends. The CDR3 extends over 13 amino acids. CDR3 in DNA: TGCGCCAGCAGCCTAAAAGATCTTGATACGCAGTATTTT. Translated: CASSLKDLDTQYF. The whole variable domain, remainder taken from reference TRBV5-1 and TRBJ2-3, is KAGVTQTPRYLIKTRGQQVTLSCSPISGHRSVSWYQQTPGQGLQFLFEYFSETQRNKGNFPGRFSGRQFSNSRSEMNVSTLELGDSALYLCASSLKDLDTQYFGPGTRLTVL.

This clonotype was seen at least ten times. The rearrangement uses TRBV20-1 and TRBJ2-3, with D perhaps being TRBD1 or TRBD2 (5 bases each). The germline CDR1 and CDR2 sequences are DFQATT and SNEGSKA (reference sequence). The germline V and J ends were trimmed by 2 bases and 4 bases, with 16 bases remaining between them. The CDR3 totals 15 residues. The CDR3 DNA follows: TGCAGTGCTAGAAAGCCCAGCGGACACGCAGATACGCAGTATTTT. Protein sequence: CSARKPSGHADTQYF.

This sequence joins TRBV6-5 and TRBJ2-3, with 8 bases matching TRBD2. CDR3 length: 15 amino acids. Unmatched junction bases numbered 4, after V lost 0 bases and J lost 5 bases. The V gene's germline CDR1 is MNHEY and CDR2 SVGAGI. The CDR3 DNA reads as TGTGCCAGCAGTTACTCGGGACTAGAGCTAGATACGCAGTATTTT. As protein: CASSYSGLELDTQYF.

This clonotype was seen a handful of times. This chain uses TRBV5-1 with TRBJ2-1; the D gene is possibly TRBD1 (5 bases). Trimming stripped 0 bases from V and 8 bases from J, with 9 bases between. Germline V gene sequence: CDR1 SGHRS, CDR2 YFSETQ. The CDR3 consists of 13 residues. DNA for the CDR3: TGCGCCAGCAGCTTGGTCCAGGGTGATGAGCAGTTCTTC. Its translation is CASSLVQGDEQFF.

Only a few counts were recorded for this clonotype. The CDR3 bases are TGTGCCAGCAGTTTATTTGGGCGGTCGGAAGAGCAGTACTTC. This codes for CASSLFGRSEEQYF. The chain combines TRBV12-3 or TRBV12-4 with TRBJ2-7, with D hard to call. The V gene lost 2 bases and the J gene lost 7 bases, with 15 bases spanning the gap. The length of the CDR3 is 14 residues.